Listed here are 30 T cell receptor beta chains from one sample, sequenced in a study of blood T cell repertoires in COVID-19. Method: immunoSEQ multiplex PCR; TCRdb's copy keeps in-frame clones and lacks some. The table includes 140,000 or so clones, over 80% detected once. Input material: peripheral blood. The origin of the receptors is a man aged 55 to 69 with active or convalescent COVID-19.

The rearrangement links TRBV19 to TRBJ2-2; maybe TRBD2 (5 bases). CDR1 and CDR2 from the germline V gene are LNHDA and SQIVND (reference sequence). The CDR3 length is 12 residues. The ends were cut back, 4 bases at V and 6 bases at J, with 6 bases in the middle. The CDR3 protein is CASSRGSGELFF. CDR3 DNA: TGTGCCAGTAGTAGAGGGTCCGGGGAGCTGTTTTTT.

The chain recombines TRBV30 with TRBJ1-1; 10 bases agree with TRBD1. J gave up 7 bases and V 4 bases, and 9 bases lay outside the gene matches. Germline V gene sequence: CDR1 GTSNPN, CDR2 SVGIG (reference sequence). The CDR3 is 14 residues long. Written as DNA, the CDR3 is TGTGCCTGGATCCTAATGGGACAGGGGCATGAAGCTTTCTTT. Its protein is CAWILMGQGHEAFF.

This sequence joins TRBV21-1 and TRBJ2-1; the table's TRBD2 call for D was not verified on the DNA. TRBV21-1 is a pseudogene locus. The CDR3 is 19 residues long. For the CDR3, the DNA is TGTGCCAGCAGCAAAGGTCTGGGACTAGCGGGAGAGTTTTACAATGAGCAGTTCTTC. Its protein product is CASSKGLGLAGEFYNEQFF.

The chain recombines TRBV7-2 with TRBJ1-6; D perhaps matches TRBD1 (5 bases). The CDR3 has 14 residues. V was pared by 5 bases and J by 7 bases, with 12 bases between. From germline, CDR1 is SGHTA and CDR2 FQGNSA. Written as DNA, the CDR3 is TGTGCCAGCAGCCCGCCAGGGAACAATTCACCCCTCCACTTT. It yields the protein CASSPPGNNSPLHF.

The chain couples TRBV5-5 to TRBJ2-2; possibly TRBD2 for D (5 bases). Germline V gene data show CDR1 as SGHKS and CDR2 as YYEKEE (reference sequence). With 2 bases removed from V and 5 bases from J, the gap between germline ends came to 7 bases. This CDR3 has 13 residues. The CDR3 is CASSFRDTGELFF. The CDR3 DNA reads as TGTGCCAGCAGCTTCCGGGATACCGGGGAGCTGTTTTTT. The variable domain in full, with the rest retrieved from reference TRBV5-5 and TRBJ2-2, is DAGVTQSPTHLIKTRGQQVTLRCSPISGHKSVSWYQQVLGQGPQFIFQYYEKEERGRGNFPDRFSARQFPNYSSELNVNALLLGDSALYLCASSFRDTGELFFGEGSRLTVL.

DNA for the CDR3: TGTGCCAGCAGCCACGCCGGGACATTAGACTACGAGCAGTACTTC. Amino acids: CASSHAGTLDYEQYF. The J gene is TRBJ2-7, the V gene TRBV7-2; D possibly corresponds to TRBD1 (6 bases). With 5 bases removed from V and 3 bases from J, the gap between germline ends came to 17 bases. The CDR3 has 15 amino acids. Germline CDR1 reads SGHTA; CDR2 reads FQGNSA.

This chain links TRBV7-9 with TRBJ2-2; D perhaps matches TRBD1 (6 bases). Germline loops: CDR1 SEHNR, CDR2 FQNEAQ (reference sequence). The CDR3 consists of 16 residues. V dropped 5 bases and J dropped 3 bases, with 16 bases sitting between them. CDR3 DNA: TGTGCCAGCAGCCCCTACAGGGACGTTGACACCGGGGAGCTGTTTTTT. It encodes CASSPYRDVDTGELFF.

The chain recombines TRBV4-3 with TRBJ2-2; maybe TRBD1 (5 bases). The germline V gene has CDR1 LGHNA and CDR2 YSLEER. CDR3 size: 13 residues. Trimming cost V 2 bases and J 7 bases, with 8 bases left between them. The CDR3 sequence: CASSQQGIGELFF. The CDR3 DNA reads as TGCGCCAGCAGCCAACAGGGAATCGGGGAGCTGTTTTTT.

The chain has TRBV11-2 and TRBJ1-1, with TRBD1 matching 7 bases. From germline, CDR1 is SGHAT and CDR2 FQNNGV. CDR3 size: 19 residues. Germline trimming cut 0 bases from V and 1 base from J; bases unmatched to any gene: 14. The CDR3 DNA reads as TGTGCCAGCAGCTTAGATGGCAGGGGGTTAATTGGTAGGAACACTGAAGCTTTCTTT. Translating gives CASSLDGRGLIGRNTEAFF.

This clone was found once. This sequence joins TRBV19 and TRBJ2-4, with 11 positions matching TRBD2. CDR3 length: 16 residues. The V and J ends lost 1 base and 6 bases, in that order; junction bases with no gene match: 5. Germline values: CDR1 LNHDA, CDR2 SQIVND (reference sequence). This chain's CDR3 is CASSIGGSGRANIQYF. The DNA of the CDR3 is TGTGCCAGTAGTATAGGTGGTAGCGGGAGGGCAAACATTCAGTACTTC.

J is TRBJ1-1 and V is TRBV6-2 or TRBV6-3, with 9 bases aligning to TRBD1. From germline, CDR1 is MNHEY and CDR2 SVGEGT. With 6 bases clipped from V and 5 bases from J, the junction kept 7 bases outside the gene matches. The CDR3 sequence is 14 residues long. In DNA, the CDR3 is TGTGCCAGCAGCAGGGACAGGGTAGGAACTGAAGCTTTCTTT. Its protein is CASSRDRVGTEAFF.

J is TRBJ1-4 and V is TRBV25-1, with TRBD1 as a possible D gene (5 bases). Between the trimmed V and J ends, which lost 4 bases and 10 bases, there was a span of 16 bases. The CDR3 sequence is 14 residues long. Germline V gene data show CDR1 as MGHDK and CDR2 as SYGVNS. The CDR3 DNA is TGTGCCAGCAGTGCGCCGGGTAGGGGCGGAAAACTGTTTTTT. As protein: CASSAPGRGGKLFF.

About this clone itself: The same CDR3 can be traced to other DNA sequences in this sample. V and J are TRBV9 and TRBJ2-1, with TRBD1 matching 8 bases. Germline lookup yields CDR1 SGDLS and CDR2 YYNGEE. This CDR3 has 15 residues. The ends lost 0 bases at V and 4 bases at J; junction bases unmatched: 3. Here the CDR3 reads CASSVGQGAYNEQFF. The CDR3 DNA reads as TGTGCCAGCAGCGTAGGTCAGGGGGCTTACAATGAGCAGTTCTTC.

This clone was found once. V and J are TRBV30 and TRBJ2-7; weak D call: TRBD2 (5 bases). The CDR3 has 15 amino acids. V was trimmed by 2 bases and J by 4 bases, leaving 18 bases between them. The germline gives CDR1 GTSNPN, CDR2 SVGIG (reference sequence). CDR3 residues: CAWSSDSRRLYEQYF. DNA of the CDR3: TGTGCCTGGAGTTCGGACTCACGTAGATTATACGAGCAGTACTTC.

The chain uses TRBV7-6 and TRBJ2-2; D gene unclear. V was shortened by 1 base and J by 7 bases, with 10 bases between the two germline ends. CDR3 length equals 14 residues. Germline CDR1 and CDR2: SGHVS and FNYEAQ. CDR3 protein: CASSLGRWNGELFF. The CDR3 region has the DNA TGTGCCAGCAGCTTAGGCAGGTGGAACGGGGAGCTGTTTTTT.

This clone came up a few times. V usage is TRBV13 and J usage is TRBJ2-7; 12 bases are shared with TRBD1. Trimming cost V 6 bases and J 7 bases; bases outside gene matches: 7. Germline values: CDR1 PRHDT, CDR2 FYEKMQ (reference sequence). The CDR3 contains 14 residues. CDR3 coding DNA: TGTGCCAGCAGTTCCGGGACAGGGGGCTTTGAGCAGTACTTC. It translates to CASSSGTGGFEQYF.

This chain uses TRBV5-4 with TRBJ2-3; a possible D gene is TRBD2 (5 bases). The germline gives CDR1 SGHNT, CDR2 YYREEE (reference sequence). The CDR3 is 17 amino acids. V lost 0 bases to trimming and J lost 0 bases, with 14 bases between them. Here the CDR3 reads CASSLDERITSTDTQYF. The CDR3 bases are TGTGCCAGCAGCTTGGACGAGCGGATTACTAGCACAGATACGCAGTATTTT. The variable domain in full, with the rest retrieved from reference TRBV5-4 and TRBJ2-3, is ETGVTQSPTHLIKTRGQQVTLRCSSQSGHNTVSWYQQALGQGPQFIFQYYREEENGRGNFPPRFSGLQFPNYSSELNVNALELDDSALYLCASSLDERITSTDTQYFGPGTRLTVL.

V gene TRBV30 combines with J gene TRBJ2-7; 7 bases align to TRBD1. Germline trimming cut 3 bases from V and 1 base from J; bases unmatched to any gene: 6. The CDR3 length is 14 residues. CDR1 is GTSNPN and CDR2 is SVGIG in the germline V gene (reference sequence). The CDR3 nucleotides are TGTGCCTGGAGGCGATTGGACAGGTCCTACGAGCAGTACTTC. As protein: CAWRRLDRSYEQYF.

J is TRBJ1-1 and V is TRBV5-4, with 7 positions matching TRBD1. The germline gives CDR1 SGHNT, CDR2 YYREEE (reference sequence). The CDR3 is made up of 14 amino acids. The ends lost 6 bases at V and 1 base at J; junction bases unmatched: 6. The CDR3 loop reads CASTRGTANTEAFF. CDR3 sequence (DNA): TGTGCCAGCACCCGAGGGACAGCGAACACTGAAGCTTTCTTT.

J is TRBJ1-1 and V is TRBV9; no reliable D call. V was trimmed by 0 bases and J by 1 base, leaving 7 bases between them. The CDR3 covers 14 residues. Germline V gene lookup returns CDR1 SGDLS and CDR2 YYNGEE. The CDR3 sequence is CASSVGQKNTEAFF. CDR3 in DNA: TGTGCCAGCAGCGTAGGCCAGAAGAACACTGAAGCTTTCTTT. Complete variable domain (other parts from reference TRBV9 and TRBJ1-1): DSGVTQTPKHLITATGQRVTLRCSPRSGDLSVYWYQQSLDQGLQFLIQYYNGEERAKGNILERFSAQQFPDLHSELNLSSLELGDSALYFCASSVGQKNTEAFFGQGTRLTVV.

The rearrangement joins TRBV5-6 to TRBJ2-7; TRBD2 might be the D (6 bases). In germline, CDR1 is SGHDT, CDR2 YYEEEE. The V end was cut by 4 bases, the J end by 0 bases, with 14 bases between. The CDR3 runs 15 residues. CDR3 residues: CASSNTGTFSYEQYF. The CDR3 coding sequence is TGTGCCAGCAGCAATACCGGGACTTTCTCCTACGAGCAGTACTTC.

With respect to this clone: This sample includes further DNA sequences coding for the same CDR3. The gene calls are TRBV5-1 and TRBJ2-7; 14 nucleotides match TRBD2. J gave up 2 bases and V 4 bases, and 5 bases lay outside the gene matches. The CDR3 sequence is 16 residues long. Germline values: CDR1 SGHRS, CDR2 YFSETQ. Here the CDR3 reads CASSAGLAGGTYEQYF. The DNA for the CDR3 is TGCGCCAGCAGCGCCGGACTAGCGGGAGGAACCTACGAGCAGTACTTC. The variable domain in full, with the rest retrieved from reference TRBV5-1 and TRBJ2-7, is KAGVTQTPRYLIKTRGQQVTLSCSPISGHRSVSWYQQTPGQGLQFLFEYFSETQRNKGNFPGRFSGRQFSNSRSEMNVSTLELGDSALYLCASSAGLAGGTYEQYFGPGTRLTVT.

The rearrangement uses TRBV3-1 (or the pseudogene TRBV3-2) and TRBJ2-7; TRBD2 aligns across 11 bases. The CDR3 is made up of 14 amino acids. The germline V gene has CDR1 LGHDT and CDR2 YNNKEL (reference sequence). The trim removed 0 bases at V and 7 bases at J, leaving 2 bases unmatched. CDR3 sequence reads: CASSQDRLAGEQYF. In DNA, the CDR3 is TGTGCCAGCAGCCAAGATCGACTAGCGGGAGAGCAGTACTTC.

This clone occurred a few times. The rearrangement links TRBV19 to TRBJ2-7; D unresolved. Trimming took 3 bases from V and 2 from J, leaving 5 bases between them. Germline CDR1 reads LNHDA; CDR2 reads SQIVND (reference sequence). The CDR3 totals 12 residues. The CDR3 nucleotides read TGTGCCAGTAGTATGAGCACCTACGAGCAGTACTTC. Residues: CASSMSTYEQYF.

The chain uses TRBV5-1 and TRBJ2-7; either TRBD1 or TRBD2 may supply D (6 bases each). With 7 bases removed from V and 1 base from J, the gap between germline ends came to 21 bases. CDR1 SGHRS and CDR2 YFSETQ come from the germline V gene. The CDR3 runs to 16 residues. In DNA form, the CDR3 reads TGCGCCAGCCCCTTGGGGGGCGCCCACTTGTCCTACGAGCAGTACTTC. Amino acids: CASPLGGAHLSYEQYF.

The V and J genes are TRBV7-9 and TRBJ1-6; tentative D call: TRBD1 (6 bases). The germline V and J ends were trimmed by 5 bases and 7 bases, with 15 bases remaining between them. The germline CDR1 and CDR2 sequences are SEHNR and FQNEAQ (reference sequence). The length of the CDR3 is 15 residues. The CDR3 protein is CASSTRGLDNSPLHF. CDR3 DNA sequence: TGTGCCAGCAGCACCAGGGGATTAGACAATTCACCCCTCCACTTT.

The chain uses TRBV21-1 and TRBJ2-1; TRBD2 is the table's D call, not checked against the DNA. TRBV21-1 is marked as a pseudogene. The CDR3 spans 14 residues. The CDR3 DNA is TGTGCCAGCAGGGGTCTAGCGGGGTACAATGAGCAGTTCTTC. Amino acid sequence: CASRGLAGYNEQFF.

The V and J genes are TRBV19 and TRBJ2-5; 10 positions match TRBD2. The germline V gene has CDR1 LNHDA and CDR2 SQIVND (reference sequence). V gave up 3 bases and J gave up 2 bases; unmatched junction bases: 3. This CDR3 has 15 residues. The CDR3 spells CASSMTSGPQETQYF. CDR3 in DNA: TGTGCCAGTAGTATGACTAGCGGGCCTCAAGAGACCCAGTACTTC.

V is TRBV18 and J is TRBJ2-2; TRBD1 is a possible D gene (5 bases). CDR3 size: 15 residues. With 3 bases removed from V and 2 bases from J, the gap between germline ends came to 10 bases. The germline CDR1 and CDR2 sequences are KGHSH and LQKENI. CDR3 in DNA: TGTGCCAGCTCACCTAAGCAGGGAAACACCGGGGAGCTGTTTTTT. Translation: CASSPKQGNTGELFF.

The rearrangement uses TRBV15 and TRBJ2-6; no reliable D call. Germline loops: CDR1 LNHNV, CDR2 YYDKDF (reference sequence). The CDR3 covers 16 residues. Trimming pared 1 base from V and 1 base from J, leaving 8 bases between. The CDR3, as DNA: TGTGCCACCAGCAGAGGATGGGCTTCTGGGGCCAACGTCCTGACTTTC. Protein product: CATSRGWASGANVLTF.